What follows are 13 T cell receptor beta chains derived from one specimen sequenced in a study of cytomegalovirus exposure and HLA in healthy donors. TCRdb's table, derived via immunoSEQ multiplex PCR, lists solely in-frame clones and lacks some. This sample yields more than 140,000 clones, of which approximately 91% are seen a single time; around 3.4% belongs to the top ten. The sequenced sample consisted of PBMCs. All receptors come from a woman under 30 in good health and CMV-seropositive.

In its sample, this clone was seen once. The genes are TRBV11-3 and TRBJ2-3; D gene ambiguous. CDR3 size: 16 residues. Trimming took 5 bases from V and 5 from J, leaving 20 bases between them. The germline V gene encodes CDR1 SGHNT and CDR2 YENEEA. The CDR3 reads CASSRRSAQLGDTQYF. The CDR3 DNA reads as TGTGCCAGCAGCCGCCGGAGCGCTCAATTGGGAGATACGCAGTATTTT.

V is TRBV18 and J is TRBJ1-3; D unclear. Trimming took off 3 bases at V and 4 bases at J, with 16 bases between the two ends. The germline V gene encodes CDR1 KGHSH and CDR2 LQKENI. CDR3 length equals 16 residues. The CDR3 is CASSPRTQTGGNTIYF. The CDR3, as DNA: TGTGCCAGCTCACCCCGGACTCAAACGGGGGGAAACACCATATATTTT.

The chain employs TRBV2 and TRBJ2-3; 8 bases agree with TRBD1. V lost 5 bases, J lost 1 base, and 8 bases stayed unmatched. This CDR3 has 16 amino acids. Germline-derived CDR1 and CDR2 are SNHLY and FYNNEI. The CDR3 coding sequence is TGTGCCAGCAGTCCCGGACAGGGACAGGGCACAGATACGCAGTATTTT. Its translation is CASSPGQGQGTDTQYF.

The sample holds a few counts of this clone. V usage is TRBV20-1 and J usage is TRBJ2-5, with a weak D call TRBD2 (5 bases). CDR1 DFQATT and CDR2 SNEGSKA come from the germline V gene (reference sequence). V was clipped by 5 bases and J by 4 bases, with 5 bases between them. The CDR3 runs to 10 residues. CDR3 coding DNA: TGCAGTGCTGGACTAGAGACCCAGTACTTC. Its translation is CSAGLETQYF.

V is TRBV2 and J is TRBJ2-1; D gene ambiguous. There are 11 residues in the CDR3. With 10 bases removed from V and 4 bases from J, the gap between germline ends came to 8 bases. Germline V lookup: CDR1 SNHLY, CDR2 FYNNEI. This CDR3 is CATGVYNEQFF. DNA of the CDR3: TGTGCCACTGGAGTTTACAATGAGCAGTTCTTC.

CDR3 bases: TGTGCCAGCAGCTTAGTGGCAGGGACAGGCGGCTACACCTTC. Translated: CASSLVAGTGGYTF. The gene calls are TRBV11-1 and TRBJ1-2; 8 nucleotides line up with TRBD1. Per germline, CDR1 SGHAT and CDR2 FQDESV (reference sequence). Trimming cost V 1 base and J 8 bases; bases outside gene matches: 6. There are 14 residues in the CDR3.

Points on this clone: This sample also contains other DNA sequences that code for the same CDR3. The rearrangement links TRBV6-5 to TRBJ2-7, with 11 bases matching TRBD2. The junction had 4 bases not matched to a gene; V was cut back by 6 bases and J by 3 bases. CDR1 is MNHEY and CDR2 is SVGAGI in the germline V gene. The CDR3 spans 14 residues. In DNA form, the CDR3 reads TGTGCCAGCAGCCCCACTAGCGGGAGCTACGAGCAGTACTTC. Its translation: CASSPTSGSYEQYF.

This rearrangement joins TRBV5-1 to TRBJ2-7; 9 bases map to TRBD2. V was clipped by 1 base and J by 3 bases; unmatched bases: 5. The germline V gene has CDR1 SGHRS and CDR2 YFSETQ. The CDR3 runs to 15 residues. The CDR3 DNA reads as TGCGCCAGCAGCTTGATAGCGGGAGAGAACTACGAGCAGTACTTC. It is translated as CASSLIAGENYEQYF.

V gene TRBV7-3 combines with J gene TRBJ1-1, with D possibly being TRBD1 (6 bases). Looked up from germline, CDR1 is SGHTA and CDR2 is FQGTGA. V was pared by 0 bases and J by 3 bases, with 8 bases between. The CDR3 runs to 14 residues. The CDR3 region is CASSLTGGHTEAFF. The CDR3, as DNA: TGTGCCAGCAGCTTAACAGGGGGACACACTGAAGCTTTCTTT.

The chain joins TRBV10-2 to TRBJ1-2, with unresolved D. The V gene's germline CDR1 is WSHSY and CDR2 SAAADI. Trimming removed 4 bases at V and 4 bases at J, with 16 bases between. This CDR3 comprises 15 residues. CDR3 region: CASSAGSLVSYGYTF. CDR3 coding DNA: TGCGCCAGCAGTGCGGGGTCACTGGTCAGCTATGGCTACACCTTC.

V gene TRBV11-3 combines with J gene TRBJ1-4; 9 positions match TRBD1. The CDR3 contains 13 residues. V dropped 1 base and J dropped 12; count of bases not matched to a gene: 3. CDR1 is SGHNT and CDR2 is YENEEA in the germline V gene. CDR3 nucleotides: TGTGCCAGCAGCTTAGTGGGACAGGGTCAACTGTTTTTT. Its protein product is CASSLVGQGQLFF.

This chain joins TRBV19 and TRBJ2-7; D is perhaps TRBD1 (6 bases). The V gene's germline CDR1 is LNHDA and CDR2 SQIVND (reference sequence). This CDR3 contains 15 residues. V lost 5 bases and J 3 bases, leaving 17 bases between the germline ends. The CDR3 DNA is TGTGCCAGTAGTCTCCCTAAGAAGGGGGACTACGAGCAGTACTTC. Translated: CASSLPKKGDYEQYF. Complete variable domain (other parts from reference TRBV19 and TRBJ2-7): DGGITQSPKYLFRKEGQNVTLSCEQNLNHDAMYWYRQDPGQGLRLIYYSQIVNDFQKGDIAEGYSVSREKKESFPLTVTSAQKNPTAFYLCASSLPKKGDYEQYFGPGTRLTVT.

The chain carries TRBV30 and TRBJ2-5; TRBD2 matches at 13 bases. The trim removed 3 bases at V and 4 bases at J, leaving 2 bases unmatched. Per germline, CDR1 GTSNPN and CDR2 SVGIG (reference sequence). CDR3 length: 14 residues. CDR3 sequence (DNA): TGTGCCTGGAGGACTAGCGGGAGGCGAGAGACCCAGTACTTC. Amino acid sequence: CAWRTSGRRETQYF.